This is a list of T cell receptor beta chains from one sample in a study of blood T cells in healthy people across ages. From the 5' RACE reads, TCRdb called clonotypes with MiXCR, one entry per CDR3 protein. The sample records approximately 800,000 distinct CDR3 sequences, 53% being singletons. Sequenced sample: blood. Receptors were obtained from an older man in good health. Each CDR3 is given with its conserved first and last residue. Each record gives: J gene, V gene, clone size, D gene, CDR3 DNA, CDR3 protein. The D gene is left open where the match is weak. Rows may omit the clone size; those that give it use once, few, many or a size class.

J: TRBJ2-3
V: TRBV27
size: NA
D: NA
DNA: TGTGCCAGCAGCATCGGGGCTGGACTACCCAGGGATACGCAGTATTTT
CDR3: CASSIGAGLPRDTQYF

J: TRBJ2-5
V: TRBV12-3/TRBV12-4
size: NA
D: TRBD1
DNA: TGTGCCAGCAGACCTAGGACAGGCCAAGAGACCCAGTACTTC
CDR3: CASRPRTGQETQYF

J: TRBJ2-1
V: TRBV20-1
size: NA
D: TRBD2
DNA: TGCAGTGCTAGTCCCCCAAGCGGGAGTAACTACAATGAGCAGTTCTTC
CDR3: CSASPPSGSNYNEQFF

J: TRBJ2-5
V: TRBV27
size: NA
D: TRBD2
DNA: TGTGCCAGCAGTTTTAAGCGGGAGGGACGGGAGACCCAGTACTTC
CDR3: CASSFKREGRETQYF

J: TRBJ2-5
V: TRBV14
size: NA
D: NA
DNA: TGTGCCAGCAGCCACGGGGCGTGGAAGACCCAGTACTTC
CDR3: CASSHGAWKTQYF

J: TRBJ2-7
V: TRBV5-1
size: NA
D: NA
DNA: TGCGCCAGCAGCTTGGAAACAAGTTCAAACTACGAGCAGTACTTC
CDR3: CASSLETSSNYEQYF

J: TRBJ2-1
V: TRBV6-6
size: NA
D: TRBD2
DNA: TGTGCCAGCAGCCTCACGTCACTAGCGGGTTACAATGAGCAGTTCTTC
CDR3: CASSLTSLAGYNEQFF

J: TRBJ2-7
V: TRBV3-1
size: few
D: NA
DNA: TGTGCCAGCAGTCGTTATGGGGGGAACGAGCAGTACTTC
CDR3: CASSRYGGNEQYF

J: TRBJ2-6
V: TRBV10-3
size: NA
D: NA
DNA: TGTGCCATCAGTGAGTCGACTCTGAGAGGAATGAGCTCTGGGGCCAACGTCCTGACTTTC
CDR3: CAISESTLRGMSSGANVLTF

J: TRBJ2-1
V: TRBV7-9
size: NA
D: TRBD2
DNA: TGTGCCAGCAGCTTTTATGTAGGGAACGGGAGGGCCCTCTATGAGCAGTTCTTC
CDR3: CASSFYVGNGRALYEQFF

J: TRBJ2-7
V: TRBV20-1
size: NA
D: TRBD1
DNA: TGCAGTGCTTCGGCAGGGGGCCCCTACGAGCAGTACTTC
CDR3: CSASAGGPYEQYF

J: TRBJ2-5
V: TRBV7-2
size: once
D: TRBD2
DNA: TGTGCCAGCAGCCGGGGGGGGCGACAGCAAGAGACCCAGTACTTC
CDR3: CASSRGGRQQETQYF

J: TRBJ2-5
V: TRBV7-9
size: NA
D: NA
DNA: TGTGCCAGCAGCCCGGGCGGGACCTCCGACGGCGAGACCCAGTACTTC
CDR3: CASSPGGTSDGETQYF

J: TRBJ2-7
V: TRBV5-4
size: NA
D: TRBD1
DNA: TGTGCCAGCACCCTGGGGCCCCAGGGGGCCCTCTTGGAGCAGTACTTC
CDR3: CASTLGPQGALLEQYF

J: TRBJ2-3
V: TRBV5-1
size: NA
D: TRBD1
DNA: TGCGCCAGCAGCTCACCACCGGGACAGGGGGGAGTCACAGATACGCAGTATTTT
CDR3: CASSSPPGQGGVTDTQYF

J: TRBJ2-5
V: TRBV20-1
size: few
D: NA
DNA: TGCAGTGCCCAGACCTTAGGGGTTTCAGAGACCCAGTACTTC
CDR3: CSAQTLGVSETQYF

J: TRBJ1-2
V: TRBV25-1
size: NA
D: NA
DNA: TGTGCCAGCACCATGACACTAGCGGTGGATGGCTACACCTTC
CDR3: CASTMTLAVDGYTF

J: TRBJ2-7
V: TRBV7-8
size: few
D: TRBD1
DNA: TGTGCCAGCAGCTTACCGGACAGGGGAGCCTACGAGCAGTACTTC
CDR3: CASSLPDRGAYEQYF

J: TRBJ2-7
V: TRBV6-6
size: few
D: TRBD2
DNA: TGTGCCAGCAGTTACTCTAGCGGGAGTCGCTACGAGCAGTACTTC
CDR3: CASSYSSGSRYEQYF

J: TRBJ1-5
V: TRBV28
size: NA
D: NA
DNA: TGTGCCAGCAGTTTACCCAGGGCGAACAATCAGCCCCAGCATTTT
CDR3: CASSLPRANNQPQHF

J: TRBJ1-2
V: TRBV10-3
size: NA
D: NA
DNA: TGTGCCATCAGTGGCGACGCGAACTATGGCTACACCTTC
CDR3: CAISGDANYGYTF

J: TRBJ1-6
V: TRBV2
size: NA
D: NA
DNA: TGTGCCAGCCGGGAATCCTATAATTCACCCCTCCACTTT
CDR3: CASRESYNSPLHF

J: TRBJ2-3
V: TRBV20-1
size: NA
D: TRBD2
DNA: TGCAGTGCTAGAGTCGGAGGGACTAGGATTACAGATACGCAGTATTTT
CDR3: CSARVGGTRITDTQYF

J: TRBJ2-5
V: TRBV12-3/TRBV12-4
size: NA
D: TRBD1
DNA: TGTGCCAGCAGTTTTTTTGAACAGGGGCGTGAGACCCAGTACTTC
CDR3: CASSFFEQGRETQYF

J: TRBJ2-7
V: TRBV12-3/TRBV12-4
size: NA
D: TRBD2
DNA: TGTGCCAGCAGTTTTGGGGGACTAGTCATCTACGAGCAGTACTTC
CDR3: CASSFGGLVIYEQYF

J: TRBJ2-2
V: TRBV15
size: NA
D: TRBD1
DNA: TGTGCCACCAGCGAGGGGACAGGGCAGGTCGGGGAGCTGTTTTTT
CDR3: CATSEGTGQVGELFF

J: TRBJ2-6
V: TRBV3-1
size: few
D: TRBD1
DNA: TGTGCCAGCAGCCAGGGACAGATCTCTGGGGCCAACGTCCTGACTTTC
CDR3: CASSQGQISGANVLTF

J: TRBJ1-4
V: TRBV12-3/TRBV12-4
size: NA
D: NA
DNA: TGTGCCAGCAACCAGGGAAGGCCTAATGAAAAACTGTTTTTT
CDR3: CASNQGRPNEKLFF

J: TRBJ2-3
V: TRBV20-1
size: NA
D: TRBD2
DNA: TGCAGTGCTGGCCGGACTAGCGGGGGTCCCTCTAGCACAGATACGCAGTATTTT
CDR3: CSAGRTSGGPSSTDTQYF

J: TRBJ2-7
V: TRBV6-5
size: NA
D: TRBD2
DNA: TGTGCCAGCAAACCACTAGCGGGAGAGAAGGACGAGCAGTACTTC
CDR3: CASKPLAGEKDEQYF

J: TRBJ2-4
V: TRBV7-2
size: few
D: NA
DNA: TGTGCCAGCAGCCGGCGGGCCCGCCAATTAGCCAAAAACATTCAGTACTTC
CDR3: CASSRRARQLAKNIQYF

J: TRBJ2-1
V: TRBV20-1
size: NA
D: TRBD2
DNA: TGCAGTGCTAGAGACACTGGGACTAGCGGGTCCTACAATGAGCAGTTCTTC
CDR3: CSARDTGTSGSYNEQFF

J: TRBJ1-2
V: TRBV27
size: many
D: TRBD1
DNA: TGTGCCAGCAGTTTATCGGGAGACAGGGGCTATGGCTACACCTTC
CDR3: CASSLSGDRGYGYTF

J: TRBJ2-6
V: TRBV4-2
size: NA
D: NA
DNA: TGTGCCAGCAGCCAAGATGCTAGGTCCGGGGCCAACGTCCTGACTTTC
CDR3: CASSQDARSGANVLTF

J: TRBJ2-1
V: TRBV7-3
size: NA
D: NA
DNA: TGTGCCAGCAGCTTAATGAGGGACAATGAGCAGTTCTTC
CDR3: CASSLMRDNEQFF

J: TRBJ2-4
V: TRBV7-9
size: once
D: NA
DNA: TGTGCCAGCAGGGGGGCCCGGGAGCAGTACTTC
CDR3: CASRGAREQYF

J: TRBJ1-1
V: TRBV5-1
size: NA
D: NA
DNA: TGCGCCAGCAACTTGGGGCAGGGTACAGCTTTCTTT
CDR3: CASNLGQGTAFF

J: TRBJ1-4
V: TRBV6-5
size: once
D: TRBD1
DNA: TGTGCCAGCAGTACCCCTCGACAGGGGAATGAAAAACTGTTTTTT
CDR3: CASSTPRQGNEKLFF

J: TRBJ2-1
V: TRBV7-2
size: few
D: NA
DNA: TGTGCCAGCAGCCCCCACCCTAGGGGTACGGGCAATGAGCAGTTCTTC
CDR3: CASSPHPRGTGNEQFF

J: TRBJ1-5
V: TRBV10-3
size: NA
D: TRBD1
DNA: TGTGCCACCAGGGACAGCAATAGCAATCAGCCCCAGCATTTT
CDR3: CATRDSNSNQPQHF

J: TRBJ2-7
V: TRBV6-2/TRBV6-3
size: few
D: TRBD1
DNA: TGTGCCAGCACCCACACAGGGGGCTACGAGCAGTACTTC
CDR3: CASTHTGGYEQYF

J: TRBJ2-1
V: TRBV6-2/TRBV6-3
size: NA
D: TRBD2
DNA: TGTGCCAGCAGGGACGGGGGACTAGCAAGCGGCTACAATGAGCAGTTCTTC
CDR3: CASRDGGLASGYNEQFF

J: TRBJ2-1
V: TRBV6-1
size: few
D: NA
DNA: TGTGCCAGCGGGATAACCTACAATGAGCAGTTCTTC
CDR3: CASGITYNEQFF

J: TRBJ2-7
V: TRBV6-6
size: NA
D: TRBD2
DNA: TGTGCCAGCAGTTACAGGCTAGCGGGAGTCTTCGAGCAGTACTTC
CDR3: CASSYRLAGVFEQYF

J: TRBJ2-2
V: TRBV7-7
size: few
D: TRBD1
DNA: TGTGCTAGCAGCCGGACAGGGAACACCGGGGAGCTGTTTTTT
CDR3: CASSRTGNTGELFF

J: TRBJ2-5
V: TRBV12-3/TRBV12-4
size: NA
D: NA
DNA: TGTGCCAGCAGTTTTAGACAGTCTTTACGGAAAAAGACCCAGTACTTC
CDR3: CASSFRQSLRKKTQYF

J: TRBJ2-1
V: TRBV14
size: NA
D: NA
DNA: TGTGCCAGCAGCCAAGACTTCGGGTTGGGCCATGAGCAGTTCTTC
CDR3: CASSQDFGLGHEQFF

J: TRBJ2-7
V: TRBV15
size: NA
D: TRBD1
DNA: TGTGCCACCAGCAGGGAGACGACAGGGAGAGCCGGGGAGCAGTACTTC
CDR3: CATSRETTGRAGEQYF

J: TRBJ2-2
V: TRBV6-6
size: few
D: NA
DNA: TGTGCCAGCAGTTATGGTACCGGGGAGCTGTTTTTT
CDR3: CASSYGTGELFF

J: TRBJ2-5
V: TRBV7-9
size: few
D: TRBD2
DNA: TGTGCCAGCAGTTGGACTAGCGGACGACAAGAGACCCAGTACTTC
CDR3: CASSWTSGRQETQYF

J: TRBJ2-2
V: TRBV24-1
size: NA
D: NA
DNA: TGTGCCACCAGTTCAACTCGTCCCGGGGAGCTGTTTTTT
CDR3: CATSSTRPGELFF

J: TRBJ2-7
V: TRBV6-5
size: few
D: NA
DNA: TGTGCCAGCAGTTACTCGATGCCGGAACTAAGGGCCTACGAGCAGTACTTC
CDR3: CASSYSMPELRAYEQYF

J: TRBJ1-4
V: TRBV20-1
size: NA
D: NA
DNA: TGCAGTGCTAGACCGACCCGGGACCGCTGGAATGAAAAACTGTTTTTT
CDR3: CSARPTRDRWNEKLFF

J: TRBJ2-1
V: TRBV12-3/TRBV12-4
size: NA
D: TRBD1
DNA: TGTGCCAGCAGTTTCAGGGGGTTAGGGGCTACGAACCTTGACTCTGAGCAGTTCTTC
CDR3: CASSFRGLGATNLDSEQFF